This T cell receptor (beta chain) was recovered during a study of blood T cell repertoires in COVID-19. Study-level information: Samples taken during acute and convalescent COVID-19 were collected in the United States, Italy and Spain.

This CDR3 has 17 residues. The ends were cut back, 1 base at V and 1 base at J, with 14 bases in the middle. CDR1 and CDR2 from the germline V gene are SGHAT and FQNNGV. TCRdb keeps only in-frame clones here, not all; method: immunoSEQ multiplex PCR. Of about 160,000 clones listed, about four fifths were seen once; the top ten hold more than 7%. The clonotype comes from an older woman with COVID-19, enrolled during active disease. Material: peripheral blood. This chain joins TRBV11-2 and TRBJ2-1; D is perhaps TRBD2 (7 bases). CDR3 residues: CASSLVGEGGSYNEQFF. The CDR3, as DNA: TGTGCCAGCAGCTTAGTAGGGGAGGGGGGTTCCTACAATGAGCAGTTCTTC.